The text below deals with one TCR beta chain. Germline loops: CDR1 SGHRS, CDR2 YFSETQ. This CDR3 spans 14 amino acids. The V end was cut by 0 bases, the J end by 8 bases, with 13 bases between. This specimen belongs to a study of siplizumab effects on memory and regulatory T cells. Produced via immunoSEQ multiplex PCR; TCRdb's table is partial and in-frame only. The sample has around 65,000 clones; around 80% are singletons. The sequence was collected from a human donor in good health. V usage is TRBV5-1 and J usage is TRBJ2-3, with TRBD1 as a possible D gene (6 bases). Sequences were obtained from memory CD4+ T cells sorted from blood. CDR3 protein: CASSLVQGTGTQYF. The CDR3 DNA is TGCGCCAGCAGCTTGGTTCAGGGGACGGGTACGCAGTATTTT.